This T cell receptor (beta chain) was sequenced in a study of cytomegalovirus exposure and HLA in healthy donors. Measured with immunoSEQ multiplex PCR; TCRdb has only the in-frame clones, and not every one. The data contain about 190,000 clones, 86% of them singletons. Germline V CDR1 and CDR2: SNHLY, FYNNEI. The V and J ends lost 4 bases and 1 base, in that order; junction bases with no gene match: 2. This CDR3 has 14 amino acids. This receptor was obtained from a woman aged 18-29 years in good health and CMV-seronegative. Sequenced input: PBMCs. The chain links TRBV2 to TRBJ2-7; 9 positions agree with TRBD2. This CDR3 is CASSASGGSYEQYF. CDR3 DNA sequence: TGTGCCAGCAGTGCGAGCGGGGGGTCCTACGAGCAGTACTTC.